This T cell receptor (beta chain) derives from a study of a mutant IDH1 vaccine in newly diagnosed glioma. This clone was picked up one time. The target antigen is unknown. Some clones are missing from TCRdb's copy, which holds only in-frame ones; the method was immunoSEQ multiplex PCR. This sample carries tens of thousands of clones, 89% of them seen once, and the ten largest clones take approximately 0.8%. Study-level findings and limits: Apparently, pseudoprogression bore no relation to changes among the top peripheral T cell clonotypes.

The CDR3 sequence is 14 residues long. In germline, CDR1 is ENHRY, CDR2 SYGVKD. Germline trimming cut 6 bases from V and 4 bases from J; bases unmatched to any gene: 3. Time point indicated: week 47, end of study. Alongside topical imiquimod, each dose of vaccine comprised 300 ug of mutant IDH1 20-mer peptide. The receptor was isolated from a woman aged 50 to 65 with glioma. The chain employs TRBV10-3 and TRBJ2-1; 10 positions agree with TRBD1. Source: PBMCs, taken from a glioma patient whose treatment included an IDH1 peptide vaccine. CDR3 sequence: CAISPGQGYNEQFF. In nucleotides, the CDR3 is TGTGCCATCAGCCCGGGACAGGGGTACAATGAGCAGTTCTTC.